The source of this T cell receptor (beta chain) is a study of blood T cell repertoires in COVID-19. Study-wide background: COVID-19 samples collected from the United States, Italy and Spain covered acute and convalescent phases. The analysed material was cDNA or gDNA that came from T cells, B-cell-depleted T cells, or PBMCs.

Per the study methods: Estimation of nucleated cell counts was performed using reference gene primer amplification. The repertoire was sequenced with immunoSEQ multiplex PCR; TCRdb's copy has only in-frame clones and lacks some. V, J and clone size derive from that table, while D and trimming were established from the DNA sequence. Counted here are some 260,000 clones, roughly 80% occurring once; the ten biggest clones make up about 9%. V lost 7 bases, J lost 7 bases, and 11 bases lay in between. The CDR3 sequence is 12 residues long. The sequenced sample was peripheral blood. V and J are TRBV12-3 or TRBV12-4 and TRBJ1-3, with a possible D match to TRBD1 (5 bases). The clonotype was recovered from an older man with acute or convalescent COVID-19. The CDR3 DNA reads TGTGCCAGCACCTTTAAGGGGAACACCATATATTTT. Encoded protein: CASTFKGNTIYF.